These T cell receptor beta chains were read from a single sample in a study of T cells in Graves' hyperthyroidism and ophthalmopathy. TCRdb redid the calling of the multiplex PCR reads with MiXCR, one entry per CDR3 protein. The sample contains about 360,000 distinct CDR3 sequences, around 13% of which appear only once. Source material: blood. Source of these receptors: a woman under 30 with Graves' hyperthyroidism. Each CDR3 is given with its conserved first and last residue. A D gene is named only where the DNA matches it firmly. A row's size may be missing; if present it is once, few, many or a size class.

cdr3_nt cdr3_aa clone_size cdr3_length v_call d_call j_call
TGCAGTGCTAAAAGGGGAGGACGGGAGCAGTTCTTC CSAKRGGREQFF many 12 TRBV20-1 NA TRBJ2-1
TGTGCCAGCTCGGGACTGGGCACAGATACGCAGTATTTT CASSGLGTDTQYF NA 13 TRBV6-2/TRBV6-3 NA TRBJ2-3
TGTGCCAGCAAAGTGGCGGGGAGGGGTCCAGATACGCAGTATTTT CASKVAGRGPDTQYF many 15 TRBV27 TRBD2 TRBJ2-3
TGTGCCAGCAGCCCGGCGACAGGGACCTCAGCAACTAATGAAAAACTGTTTTTT CASSPATGTSATNEKLFF NA 18 TRBV3-1 TRBD1 TRBJ1-4
TGTGCCAGCTCACCCAGGGACCCCGAGATTGGCTATGGCTACACCTTC CASSPRDPEIGYGYTF few 16 TRBV18 NA TRBJ1-2
TGCGCCAGCAGCCTAATTGAGGGTCCCAATCAGCCCCAGCATTTT CASSLIEGPNQPQHF NA 15 TRBV4-1 NA TRBJ1-5
TGTGCCAGCAGACAGGGTAGCGGGGAGACCCAGTACTTC CASRQGSGETQYF many 13 TRBV7-2 NA TRBJ2-5
TGTGCCAGCAGTCCTTCAGGGGCGGGGTTATACAATGAGCAGTTCTTC CASSPSGAGLYNEQFF many 16 TRBV28 NA TRBJ2-1
TGTGCCAGCAGTTGGGCGGGTAGGGGCAGGGAAGGACAGTACTTC CASSWAGRGREGQYF many 15 TRBV28 NA TRBJ2-7
TGTGCCAGCAGCGAGGGCTGGCAGGTAACCTACGAGCAGTACTTC CASSEGWQVTYEQYF many 15 TRBV9 NA TRBJ2-7
TGTGCCAGCAGCCAAGGGTCCAGCAGGCCCACTGGGGCCAACGTCCTGACTTTC CASSQGSSRPTGANVLTF many 18 TRBV3-1 NA TRBJ2-6
TGTGCCTGCCACACTAGCGGGAGGAAGTACGAGCAGTACTTC CACHTSGRKYEQYF NA 14 TRBV30 TRBD2 TRBJ2-7
TGTGCCAGCAGCCAGAAGGGGGCAGACACTGAAGCTTTCTTT CASSQKGADTEAFF many 14 TRBV7-9 TRBD1 TRBJ1-1
TGTGCCAGCGGGAATCGAACAGGGGGTTTCGGTGAGCAGTTCTTC CASGNRTGGFGEQFF NA 15 TRBV9 TRBD1 TRBJ2-1
TGCAGTGCTAGCAGGGGGGGGTTCGATTCACCCCTCCACTTT CSASRGGFDSPLHF few 14 TRBV20-1 TRBD1 TRBJ1-6
TGCGCCAGCAGCGGGGGGACAGGGGGACGCTACGAGCAGTACTTC CASSGGTGGRYEQYF many 15 TRBV5-1 TRBD1 TRBJ2-7
TGTGCCAGCACCCTGGGAGGCTCAGGGGCCCAGTACTTC CASTLGGSGAQYF many 13 TRBV12-3/TRBV12-4 NA TRBJ2-5
TGTGCCAGCAGTTCCGGCGCAGGCCCCTCCTACGAGCAGTACTTC CASSSGAGPSYEQYF few 15 TRBV27 NA TRBJ2-7
TGTGCCAGCAGCTTATTCGCGGCCTACGAGCAGTACTTC CASSLFAAYEQYF many 13 TRBV7-2 NA TRBJ2-7
TGTGCCAGCTCGCGCGAGGAACAGAACACTGAAGCTTTCTTT CASSREEQNTEAFF many 14 TRBV18 NA TRBJ1-1
TGTGCCAGCAAGATTCGGAGGGAAAATGAAAAACTGTTTTTT CASKIRRENEKLFF many 14 TRBV28 NA TRBJ1-4
TGTGCCAGCGGCTACGATAGGTCCGAAGCTTTCTTT CASGYDRSEAFF many 12 TRBV3-1 NA TRBJ1-1
TGTGCCAGCAGCTTAGGGGTTAGCGGGAGTGATACGCAGTATTTT CASSLGVSGSDTQYF many 15 TRBV11-1 TRBD2 TRBJ2-3
TGCGCCAGCAGTCCAAGCCAGGGCACCTACGAGCAGTACTTC CASSPSQGTYEQYF few 14 TRBV4-1 NA TRBJ2-7
TGTGCCAGCAGTTACCGGTTAGGGGCCCCAAGGGATACGCAGTATTTT CASSYRLGAPRDTQYF many 16 TRBV6-5 NA TRBJ2-3
TGTGCCAGCGGCTTAGTGCCTGGTCCGATAGACTACGAGCAGTACTTC CASGLVPGPIDYEQYF NA 16 TRBV11-2 NA TRBJ2-7
TGCGCCAGCAGCTTGGGGCCTCTCAGGGAGTATCAAGAGACCCAGTACTTC CASSLGPLREYQETQYF NA 17 TRBV5-1 NA TRBJ2-5
TGTGCCAGCAGTCCTCCACACGATGAGCAGTTCTTC CASSPPHDEQFF many 12 TRBV28 NA TRBJ2-1
TGTGCCAGCAGTCGGACAGGGGAAAATCAGCCCCAGCATTTT CASSRTGENQPQHF many 14 TRBV6-1 TRBD1 TRBJ1-5
TGCGCCAGCAGCTTCCGGGACAGGGAAGAGACCCAGTACTTC CASSFRDREETQYF few 14 TRBV5-1 TRBD1 TRBJ2-5
TGTGCCATCAGTACAGGGTCAACAGATACGCAGTATTTT CAISTGSTDTQYF many 13 TRBV10-3 NA TRBJ2-3
TGTGCCACCCTTGGACAGGGGATGGGGTACACCTTC CATLGQGMGYTF many 12 TRBV10-3 TRBD1 TRBJ1-2
TGCAGTGCTAGAGGGGGGACTAGCGGCGCAGATACGCAGTATTTT CSARGGTSGADTQYF many 15 TRBV20-1 TRBD2 TRBJ2-3
TGCGCCAGCAGCTTGGATATCGCCACAGATACGCAGTATTTT CASSLDIATDTQYF many 14 TRBV5-1 NA TRBJ2-3
TGTGCCAGCAGCCCCGCCTGGGGCAATCAGCCCCAGCATTTT CASSPAWGNQPQHF many 14 TRBV7-8 NA TRBJ1-5
TGTGCCAGCAGCCCCAGAGAAGGGGGGGGCACAGATACGCAGTATTTT CASSPREGGGTDTQYF NA 16 TRBV5-4 NA TRBJ2-3
TGTGCCAACAGTACAAGACTAGCGGGGTCCAAAAACATTCAGTACTTC CANSTRLAGSKNIQYF NA 16 TRBV27 TRBD2 TRBJ2-4
TGCAGTGCCTTAGAGGAAAGGGTAGCGGGGATGACCTACAATGAGCAGTTCTTC CSALEERVAGMTYNEQFF many 18 TRBV20-1 TRBD2 TRBJ2-1
TGTGCTAGTGGTTTGGTACTAGCGGGGGGGACAGATACGCAGTATTTT CASGLVLAGGTDTQYF many 16 TRBV12-5 TRBD2 TRBJ2-3
TGTGCCAGCATCCAGGACAGGAACACTGAAGCTTTCTTT CASIQDRNTEAFF few 13 TRBV6-4 NA TRBJ1-1
TGTGCCAGCAGTTTGAAACAGGAAAATGAAAAACTGTTTTTT CASSLKQENEKLFF many 14 TRBV12-3/TRBV12-4 NA TRBJ1-4